This TCR beta chain was observed in a study of blood T cells in healthy people across ages. Primed by a sample-barcoded 5' primer and a J-beta primer mix, a second PCR proceeded for roughly 7 to 11 cycles. TCRdb called the 5' RACE reads again in MiXCR, with one record for every CDR3 protein. The sample consists of approximately 600,000 distinct CDR3 sequences, 58% of them appearing once. This clonotype was observed a handful of times. The CDR3 contains 14 residues. V dropped 4 bases and J dropped 4; count of bases not matched to a gene: 3. Germline CDR1 is SGHRS and CDR2 is YFSETQ. The genes are TRBV5-1 and TRBJ2-5; 11 nucleotides line up with TRBD2. This clonotype was sampled from a man in his 60s in good health. Sequencing was carried out using blood. The CDR3 nucleotides read TGCGCCAGCAGCCAGACTAGCGGGGTAGAGACCCAGTACTTC. Protein sequence: CASSQTSGVETQYF.